The 8 T cell receptor beta chains given below trace back to one sample, sequenced in a study of response to subunit inactivated influenza vaccine. TCRdb re-called the RT-PCR reads with MiXCR, one entry per CDR3 protein. The table lists hundreds of thousands of distinct CDR3 sequences, approximately 14% of them singletons, with approximately 10% in the top ten. The material sequenced was PBMCs from blood, taken approximately 12 days after vaccination. The receptor source for this set is a man aged 50-59 years who received an inactivated influenza vaccine.

This clonotype was recorded a few times. The rearrangement uses TRBV7-2 and TRBJ2-1; no clear D gene. The CDR3 has 13 residues. CDR1 is SGHTA and CDR2 is FQGNSA in the germline V gene. With 4 bases removed from V and 4 bases from J, the gap between germline ends came to 8 bases. The chain's CDR3 is CASSSQTYNEQFF. DNA for the CDR3: TGTGCCAGCAGCTCCCAAACTTACAATGAGCAGTTCTTC. The full variable domain, in which reference TRBV7-2 and TRBJ2-1 provide the parts outside the CDR3, is GAGVSQSPSNKVTEKGKDVELRCDPISGHTALYWYRQSLGQGLEFLIYFQGNSAPDKSGLPSDRFSAERTGGSVSTLTIQRTQQEDSAVYLCASSSQTYNEQFFGPGTRLTVL.

This clonotype showed up just a few times. The CDR3 here is CSAIGTGEAFF. The CDR3, as DNA: TGCAGTGCGATCGGGACAGGTGAAGCTTTCTTT. J is TRBJ1-1 and V is TRBV20-1, with 8 bases fitting TRBD1. Looked up from germline, CDR1 is DFQATT and CDR2 is SNEGSKA (reference sequence). The V gene end was trimmed by 6 bases and the J gene end by 7 bases; junction bases not matched to a gene: 4. This CDR3 spans 11 amino acids.

This clonotype turned up a few times. This chain links TRBV18 with TRBJ1-1, with D uncertain. The CDR3 runs 16 residues. Per germline, CDR1 KGHSH and CDR2 LQKENI. With 2 bases removed from V and 0 bases from J, the gap between germline ends came to 13 bases. This CDR3 is CASSPGGLLMNTEAFF. CDR3 in DNA: TGTGCCAGCTCACCAGGAGGGCTCCTCATGAACACTGAAGCTTTCTTT. Looking up the rest from reference TRBV18 and TRBJ1-1 gives the full variable domain: NAGVMQNPRHLVRRRGQEARLRCSPMKGHSHVYWYRQLPEEGLKFMVYLQKENIIDESGMPKERFSAEFPKEGPSILRIQQVVRGDSAAYFCASSPGGLLMNTEAFFGQGTRLTVV.

This chain connects TRBV7-2 to TRBJ1-4; D remains ambiguous. The ends were cut back, 5 bases at V and 8 bases at J, with 15 bases in the middle. Germline V CDR1 and CDR2: SGHTA, FQGNSA. The CDR3 length is 14 residues. CDR3 in amino acids: CASSPALPGEKLFF. Here the CDR3 DNA reads TGTGCCAGCAGCCCGGCCCTCCCGGGGGAAAAACTGTTTTTT.

V and J are TRBV12-3 or TRBV12-4 and TRBJ2-3, with 9 bases that match TRBD2. The CDR3 consists of 18 residues. Trimming cost V 0 bases and J 0 bases; bases outside gene matches: 7. The CDR3 region has the DNA TGTGCCAGCAGTTTAGCGGTAGCGGGAGTGAGGAGCACAGATACGCAGTATTTT. It encodes CASSLAVAGVRSTDTQYF.

In its sample, this clonotype was seen a few times. The chain combines TRBV12-3 or TRBV12-4 with TRBJ1-6; D uncertain. The CDR3 extends over 13 amino acids. V dropped 3 bases and J dropped 7 bases, with 7 bases sitting between them. In nucleotides, the CDR3 is TGTGCCAGCAGTTTTGCCGGGAATTCACCCCTCCACTTT. This encodes CASSFAGNSPLHF.

This clonotype was observed a few times. The chain is built from TRBV7-3 and TRBJ2-2; D ambiguous. Trimming shortened V by 4 bases and J by 4 bases, and 7 bases separated the two germline ends. The CDR3 covers 13 residues. The germline V gene has CDR1 SGHTA and CDR2 FQGTGA. The CDR3 is CASSSASTGELFF. DNA for the CDR3: TGTGCCAGCAGCTCAGCTAGCACCGGGGAGCTGTTTTTT.

The chain joins TRBV7-9 to TRBJ2-1; 14 bases fit TRBD2. From germline, CDR1 is SEHNR and CDR2 FQNEAQ (reference sequence). V lost 2 bases and J lost 10; bases outside the gene matches: 10. This CDR3 spans 17 amino acids. CDR3 sequence: CASSLREGLAGAREQFF. The CDR3 DNA sequence: TGTGCCAGCAGCTTAAGAGAGGGACTAGCGGGAGCTAGGGAGCAGTTCTTC.